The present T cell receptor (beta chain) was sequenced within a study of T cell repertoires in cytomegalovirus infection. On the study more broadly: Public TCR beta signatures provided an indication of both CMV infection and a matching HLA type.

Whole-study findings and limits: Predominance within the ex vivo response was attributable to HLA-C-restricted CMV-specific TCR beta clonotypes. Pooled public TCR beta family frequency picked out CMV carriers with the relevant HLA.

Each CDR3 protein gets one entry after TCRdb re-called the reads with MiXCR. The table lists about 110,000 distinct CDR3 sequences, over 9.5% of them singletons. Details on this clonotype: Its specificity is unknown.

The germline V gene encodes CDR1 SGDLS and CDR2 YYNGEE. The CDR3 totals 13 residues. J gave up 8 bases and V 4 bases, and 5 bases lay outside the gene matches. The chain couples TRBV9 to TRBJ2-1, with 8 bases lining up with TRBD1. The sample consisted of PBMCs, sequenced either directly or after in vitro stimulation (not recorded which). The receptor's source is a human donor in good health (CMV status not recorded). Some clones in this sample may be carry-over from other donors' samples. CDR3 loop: CASSPETGDEQFF. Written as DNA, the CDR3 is TGTGCCAGCAGCCCCGAGACAGGGGATGAGCAGTTCTTC.